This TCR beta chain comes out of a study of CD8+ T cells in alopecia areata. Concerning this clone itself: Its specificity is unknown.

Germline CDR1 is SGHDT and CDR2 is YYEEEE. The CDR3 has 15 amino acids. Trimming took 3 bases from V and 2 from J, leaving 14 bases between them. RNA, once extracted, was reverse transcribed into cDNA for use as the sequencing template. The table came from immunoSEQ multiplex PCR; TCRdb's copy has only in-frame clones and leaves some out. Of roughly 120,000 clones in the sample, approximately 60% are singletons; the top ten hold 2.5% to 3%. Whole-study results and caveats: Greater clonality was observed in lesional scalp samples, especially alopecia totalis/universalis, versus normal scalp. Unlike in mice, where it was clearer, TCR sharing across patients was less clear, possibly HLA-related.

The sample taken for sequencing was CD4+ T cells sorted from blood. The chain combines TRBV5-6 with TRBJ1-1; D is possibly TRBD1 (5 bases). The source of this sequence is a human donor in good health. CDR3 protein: CASSYTGRPNTEAFF. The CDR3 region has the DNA TGTGCCAGCAGCTATACGGGACGGCCTAACACTGAAGCTTTCTTT.